Below, 10 T cell receptor beta chains from the same sample are listed, as sequenced in a study of cytomegalovirus exposure and HLA in healthy donors. The PCR ran on 60 Vbeta and 13 Jbeta primers. Sequenced by immunoSEQ multiplex PCR; TCRdb stores in-frame clones only, minus some. Here the sample spans 150,000 to 200,000 clones, over 80% being singletons. The sequenced material came from PBMCs. These receptors were collected from a man over 45 in good health and CMV-seropositive.

The CDR3 here is CAIYPGLAGEGEQFF. The CDR3 bases are TGTGCCATCTACCCCGGACTAGCGGGAGAGGGTGAGCAGTTCTTC. The V and J genes are TRBV6-1 and TRBJ2-1; 13 bases map to TRBD2. Trimming at V came to 10 bases and at J to 9 bases, leaving 12 bases not matched to a gene. The CDR3 has 15 residues. Germline V gives CDR1 MNHNS, CDR2 SASEGT.

About this clone itself: The sample holds other DNA sequences that translate to the same CDR3. The genes are TRBV4-3 and TRBJ2-5; D uncertain. Germline loops: CDR1 LGHNA, CDR2 YSLEER. Trimming removed 3 bases at V and 2 bases at J, with 13 bases between. There are 15 residues in the CDR3. CDR3 residues: CASSQTSLLQETQYF. The CDR3 nucleotides read TGCGCCAGCAGCCAGACAAGCCTGCTACAAGAGACCCAGTACTTC.

The V gene is TRBV5-1, the J gene TRBJ2-2, with D perhaps TRBD2 (6 bases). There are 15 residues in the CDR3. Germline V gene data show CDR1 as SGHRS and CDR2 as YFSETQ. V was pared by 4 bases and J by 4 bases, with 14 bases between. This CDR3 is CASSPAGGATGELFF. The CDR3 coding sequence is TGCGCCAGCAGCCCCGCCGGGGGTGCCACCGGGGAGCTGTTTTTT. The full variable domain, completed using reference TRBV5-1 and TRBJ2-2, is KAGVTQTPRYLIKTRGQQVTLSCSPISGHRSVSWYQQTPGQGLQFLFEYFSETQRNKGNFPGRFSGRQFSNSRSEMNVSTLELGDSALYLCASSPAGGATGELFFGEGSRLTVL.

This rearrangement joins TRBV7-9 to TRBJ2-5; D is perhaps TRBD2 (6 bases). Germline V lookup: CDR1 SEHNR, CDR2 FQNEAQ (reference sequence). CDR3 length equals 16 residues. Trimming removed 4 bases from V and 4 bases from J, with 19 bases in between. As DNA, the CDR3 is TGTGCCAGCAGCTCCCGCCGGGGTGGAGGGCCAGAGACCCAGTACTTC. Its protein product is CASSSRRGGGPETQYF.

This clone was seen a handful of times. The J gene is TRBJ2-3, the V gene TRBV9; D unclear. The V and J ends lost 0 bases and 1 base respectively, with 12 bases between them. The CDR3 is 16 amino acids. Germline V gene sequence: CDR1 SGDLS, CDR2 YYNGEE. CDR3 bases: TGTGCCAGCAGCGTAGAATTGAGTCCCCGCACAGATACGCAGTATTTT. It specifies CASSVELSPRTDTQYF.

The table lists this clone with a few counts. The chain couples TRBV6-6 to TRBJ2-2, with D uncertain. V was trimmed by 8 bases and J by 0 bases, leaving 7 bases between them. CDR1 is MNHNY, CDR2 SVGAGI, per germline (reference sequence). The length of the CDR3 is 13 residues. The CDR3 loop is CASLWPNTGELFF. In DNA form, the CDR3 reads TGTGCCAGCCTTTGGCCGAACACCGGGGAGCTGTTTTTT.

This clone was counted a few times. V is TRBV4-1 and J is TRBJ2-5; 7 positions match TRBD2. The end of the DNA aligns better with TRBJ2-7, so the J call may be wrong. This CDR3 comprises 17 residues. The germline CDR1 and CDR2 sequences are MGHRA and YSYEKL. This CDR3 is CASSQLTARGSSYEQYF. The DNA for the CDR3 is TGCGCCAGCAGCCAACTGACGGCGCGGGGGAGCTCCTACGAGCAGTACTTC.

V usage is TRBV5-5 and J usage is TRBJ2-7; a weak D match, TRBD2 (6 bases). With 6 bases removed from V and 1 base from J, the gap between germline ends came to 14 bases. This CDR3 contains 14 residues. Germline assignment: CDR1 SGHKS and CDR2 YYEKEE (reference sequence). The CDR3 DNA is TGTGCCAGCACCCTGGGACGGGAGTCCTACGAGCAGTACTTC. It encodes CASTLGRESYEQYF.

In this sample, this clone turned up once. The chain couples TRBV18 to TRBJ1-2; possible D gene TRBD1, 6 bases. This CDR3 is built from 17 residues. Trimming pared 3 bases from V and 3 bases from J, leaving 20 bases between. Germline CDR1 and CDR2: KGHSH and LQKENI. CDR3 nucleotides: TGTGCCAGCTCACCCTACTTGCCAGGGGACGGTGACTATGGCTACACCTTC. It is translated as CASSPYLPGDGDYGYTF.

J is TRBJ1-4 and V is TRBV13; 9 bases agree with TRBD1. Losses at the gene ends were 5 bases for V and 7 bases for J; bases not matched to a gene: 11. The germline V gene has CDR1 PRHDT and CDR2 FYEKMQ (reference sequence). CDR3 length: 16 residues. For the CDR3, the DNA is TGTGCCAGCAGCCGCGGACAGGGGATTGGTGGTGAAAAACTGTTTTTT. It yields the protein CASSRGQGIGGEKLFF.